Shown below are 21 T cell receptor beta chains from a single sample sequenced in a study of breast tumors, draining lymph nodes, adjacent tissues. Samples came from axillary lymph nodes draining the breast cancer. TCRdb reprocessed the multiplex PCR reads via MiXCR and lists one record per CDR3 protein. The repertoire holds over 200,000 distinct CDR3 sequences, with approximately 31% as singletons. The sample comprised axillary lymph node tissue. These receptors were collected from a female donor with breast cancer. Some clones in this sample may be carry-over from other donors' samples.

In regard to this clonotype: The junction differs from germline at one of its ends, possibly a read error. The chain recombines TRBV20-1 with TRBJ1-2; D ambiguous. The CDR3 is 12 amino acids. CDR1 and CDR2 from the germline V gene are DFQATT and SNEGSKA (reference sequence). CDR3 nucleotides: TGCAGTGCTAGGGAGACGGCGCTTGGCTGCACCTTC. Translating it yields CSARETALGCTF.

The table lists this clonotype with a few counts. The rearrangement joins TRBV18 to TRBJ2-1; 9 nucleotides match TRBD2. CDR3 length: 15 residues. Unmatched junction bases numbered 6, after V lost 3 bases and J lost 6 bases. Germline V gene lookup returns CDR1 KGHSH and CDR2 LQKENI. The CDR3 sequence is CASSPPSGKFNEQFF. Here the CDR3 DNA reads TGTGCCAGCTCACCGCCTAGCGGGAAGTTCAATGAGCAGTTCTTC.

J is TRBJ2-1 and V is TRBV2, with 8 bases lining up with TRBD2. The ends lost 7 bases at V and 10 bases at J; junction bases unmatched: 18. CDR3 length: 16 amino acids. The germline V gene has CDR1 SNHLY and CDR2 FYNNEI. CDR3 region: CASTREGSGSPREQFF. CDR3 DNA sequence: TGTGCCAGCACACGGGAGGGAAGCGGGAGCCCAAGGGAGCAGTTCTTC. The full variable domain, its missing parts supplied by reference TRBV2 and TRBJ2-1, is EPEVTQTPSHQVTQMGQEVILRCVPISNHLYFYWYRQILGQKVEFLVSFYNNEISEKSEIFDDQFSVERPDGSNFTLKIRSTKLEDSAMYFCASTREGSGSPREQFFGPGTRLTVL.

This clonotype was observed at least ten times. The chain carries TRBV6-2 or TRBV6-3 and TRBJ2-1, with TRBD2 matching over 8 bases. V lost 1 base, J lost 5 bases, and 4 bases stayed unmatched. Germline V CDR1 and CDR2: MNHEY, SVGEGT. This CDR3 is 15 amino acids long. The CDR3 sequence: CASSYLSGSNNEQFF. The CDR3 coding sequence is TGTGCCAGCAGTTACTTGAGCGGGAGTAACAATGAGCAGTTCTTC.

This clonotype was seen ten or more times. The chain employs TRBV9 and TRBJ2-1, with D hard to call. Germline V gives CDR1 SGDLS, CDR2 YYNGEE. The germline V and J ends were trimmed by 0 bases and 1 base, with 8 bases remaining between them. The CDR3 runs 15 residues. The CDR3 DNA reads TGTGCCAGCAGCGTAGATAGTGGGTCCTACAATGAGCAGTTCTTC. It encodes CASSVDSGSYNEQFF.

The chain has TRBV6-2 or TRBV6-3 and TRBJ1-1; no firm D call. V lost 5 bases to trimming and J lost 7 bases, with 8 bases between them. Germline lookup yields CDR1 MNHEY and CDR2 SVGEGT. The CDR3 sequence is 11 residues long. The CDR3 spells CASSQSGEAFF. The CDR3 DNA is TGTGCCAGCAGTCAAAGCGGTGAAGCTTTCTTT.

Note on this clonotype: Germline is not matched at one junction end, which may reflect a read error. The J gene is TRBJ2-1, the V gene TRBV20-1; TRBD1 might be the D (5 bases). CDR1 and CDR2 (germline): DFQATT, SNEGSKA (reference sequence). The CDR3 consists of 14 residues. In DNA form, the CDR3 reads TGCAGTGCTAGAGGGGGCCCCTCCTACACTGAGCAGTTCTTC. Protein: CSARGGPSYTEQFF.

The CDR3 loop reads CASSRTGGRGRRNQPQHF. The CDR3 coding sequence is TGTGCCAGCAGCAGGACAGGGGGTAGGGGAAGGCGCAATCAGCCCCAGCATTTT. This sequence joins TRBV7-9 and TRBJ1-5, with 10 bases that match TRBD1. Germline V lookup: CDR1 SEHNR, CDR2 FQNEAQ (reference sequence). The CDR3 covers 18 residues. V lost 5 bases and J lost 2; bases outside the gene matches: 12.

This clonotype occurred many times. This chain joins TRBV19 and TRBJ1-2; D is perhaps TRBD1 (6 bases). V shed 7 bases and J shed 4 bases, with 13 bases lying between them. The CDR3 extends over 13 amino acids. Per germline, CDR1 LNHDA and CDR2 SQIVND (reference sequence). The CDR3 DNA reads as TGTGCCAGTAAAAGCGAGGGGGGCTATGGCTACACCTTC. The encoded protein is CASKSEGGYGYTF.

The chain joins TRBV6-1 to TRBJ1-5, with 7 bases fitting TRBD1. This CDR3 has 15 amino acids. V dropped 5 bases and J dropped 4; count of bases not matched to a gene: 8. Looked up from germline, CDR1 is MNHNS and CDR2 is SASEGT. The CDR3 reads CASSRLHRGNQPQHF. The CDR3 DNA reads as TGTGCCAGCAGTCGGCTTCACAGGGGTAATCAGCCCCAGCATTTT.

CDR3 residues: CASSLRGRLETQYF. Here the CDR3 DNA reads TGTGCCAGCAGCTTACGGGGGAGGCTGGAGACCCAGTACTTC. The genes are TRBV7-2 and TRBJ2-5; D possibly corresponds to TRBD2 (6 bases). Germline-derived CDR1 and CDR2 are SGHTA and FQGNSA. With 2 bases removed from V and 5 bases from J, the gap between germline ends came to 12 bases. The CDR3 loop spans 14 amino acids.

This clonotype was recorded many times. This chain links TRBV7-9 with TRBJ2-1; TRBD2 matches 9 bases. Trimming removed 3 bases from V and 5 bases from J; junction bases left unmatched: 5. Germline assignment: CDR1 SEHNR and CDR2 FQNEAQ (reference sequence). The CDR3 covers 15 residues. Here the CDR3 reads CASSLGTSSHNEQFF. CDR3 in DNA: TGTGCCAGCAGCTTGGGGACTAGCTCTCACAATGAGCAGTTCTTC.

This clonotype was seen many times. This sequence joins TRBV6-1 and TRBJ2-7; 7 bases match TRBD2. V lost 4 bases and J lost 7; bases outside the gene matches: 7. The germline CDR1 and CDR2 sequences are MNHNS and SASEGT. The CDR3 extends over 13 amino acids. The CDR3 spells CASSGERGWEQYF. In nucleotides, the CDR3 is TGTGCCAGCAGTGGGGAGCGGGGTTGGGAGCAGTACTTC.

This clonotype was picked up many times. The chain employs TRBV7-2 and TRBJ1-3; D uncertain. CDR1 is SGHTA, CDR2 FQGNSA, per germline. CDR3 length equals 14 residues. V lost 4 bases to trimming and J lost 0 bases, with 7 bases between them. The CDR3 nucleotides read TGTGCCAGCAGCTCCTCCGTCTCTGGAAACACCATATATTTT. It is translated as CASSSSVSGNTIYF.

Many counts were recorded for this clonotype. The chain couples TRBV20-1 to TRBJ2-1; a possible D gene is TRBD2 (5 bases). Trimming removed 5 bases from V and 8 bases from J, with 16 bases in between. Germline values: CDR1 DFQATT, CDR2 SNEGSKA (reference sequence). CDR3 length equals 13 residues. CDR3 sequence: CSAPGVVVDEQFF. The CDR3 DNA reads as TGCAGTGCTCCCGGGGTGGTAGTTGATGAGCAGTTCTTC.

This clonotype was seen many times. The V gene is TRBV6-4, the J gene TRBJ2-1; the match to TRBD2 covers 9 bases. The CDR3 has 15 residues. The trim removed 4 bases at V and 1 base at J, leaving 2 bases unmatched. The V gene's germline CDR1 is MRHNA and CDR2 SNTAGT. The CDR3 region is CASSAGLASYNEQFF. CDR3 DNA: TGTGCCAGCAGTGCCGGACTAGCGTCCTACAATGAGCAGTTCTTC.

This clonotype has at least ten counts. The V and J genes are TRBV5-1 and TRBJ2-3; 13 bases line up with TRBD2. This CDR3 region has 15 residues. V gave up 7 bases and J gave up 2 bases; unmatched junction bases: 4. Germline lookup yields CDR1 SGHRS and CDR2 YFSETQ. CDR3 DNA sequence: TGCGCCAGCCGGACTAGCGGGAGAGCCACAGATACGCAGTATTTT. Its translation: CASRTSGRATDTQYF.

The gene calls are TRBV20-1 and TRBJ2-7; the match to TRBD1 covers 7 bases. Looked up from germline, CDR1 is DFQATT and CDR2 is SNEGSKA (reference sequence). Trimming took 0 bases from V and 2 from J; bases not matched to a gene: 13. The length of the CDR3 is 17 residues. Written as DNA, the CDR3 is TGCAGTGCTAGAGATCGTGGCAGACAGGGTGTTACCTACGAGCAGTACTTC. The encoded protein is CSARDRGRQGVTYEQYF.

This clonotype has a single count. The chain couples TRBV20-1 to TRBJ1-6; TRBD1 might be the D (5 bases). CDR1 is DFQATT and CDR2 is SNEGSKA in the germline V gene (reference sequence). V lost 0 bases, J lost 7 bases, and 10 bases lay in between. This CDR3 is 14 amino acids long. The DNA of the CDR3 is TGCAGTGCTAGAGATCCGGGGCGGAATTCACCCCTCCACTTT. This encodes CSARDPGRNSPLHF.

Only a few counts were recorded for this clonotype. This chain connects TRBV30 to TRBJ1-5, with D unresolved. Trimming shortened V by 1 base and J by 4 bases, and 11 bases separated the two germline ends. The length of the CDR3 is 14 residues. Germline V gene sequence: CDR1 GTSNPN, CDR2 SVGIG (reference sequence). CDR3 loop: CAWSEGPTNQPQHF. The CDR3 region has the DNA TGTGCCTGGAGTGAGGGTCCGACTAATCAGCCCCAGCATTTT.

Comment on this clonotype: This may be a read error, as it is one base from a much larger clone. V usage is TRBV7-9 and J usage is TRBJ2-3; the D is unclear. The DNA end favors TRBJ1-5, so the J call may be wrong. The CDR3 runs to 15 residues. CDR1 is SEHNR, CDR2 FQNEAQ, per germline (reference sequence). CDR3 loop: CASSAVVGRTDTQHF. The CDR3 DNA sequence: TGTGCCAGCAGCGCCGTTGTAGGGCGCACAGATACGCAGCATTTT.